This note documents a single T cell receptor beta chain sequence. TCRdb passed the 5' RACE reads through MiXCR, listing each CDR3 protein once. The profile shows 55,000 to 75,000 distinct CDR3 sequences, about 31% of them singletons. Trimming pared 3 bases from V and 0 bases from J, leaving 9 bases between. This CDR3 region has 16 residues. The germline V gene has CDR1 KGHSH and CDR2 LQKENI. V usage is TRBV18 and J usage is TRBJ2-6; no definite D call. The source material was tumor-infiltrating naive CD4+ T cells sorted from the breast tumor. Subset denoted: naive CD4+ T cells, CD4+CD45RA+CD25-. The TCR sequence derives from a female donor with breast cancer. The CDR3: CASSPQVSSGANVLTF. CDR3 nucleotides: TGTGCCAGCTCACCCCAAGTGAGCTCTGGGGCCAACGTCCTGACTTTC.